This T cell receptor (beta chain) came from a study of cytomegalovirus exposure and HLA in healthy donors. Vbeta (60) and Jbeta (13) primers were used in the PCR. TCRdb's copy holds only in-frame clones and misses some; the assay was immunoSEQ multiplex PCR. The sample lists some 110,000 clones, around 80% occurring once. Donors consisted of healthy bone marrow donors. The CDR3 sequence is 13 residues long. The V gene lost 4 bases and the J gene lost 4 bases, with 9 bases spanning the gap. The germline gives CDR1 SGHRS, CDR2 YFSETQ. The clonotype was recovered from a man aged 25-45 years in good health and CMV-seronegative. This sequence joins TRBV5-1 and TRBJ2-1; the D gene is possibly TRBD2 (6 bases). The sample was PBMCs. The CDR3 loop reads CASSPGSYNEQFF. Written as DNA, the CDR3 is TGCGCCAGCAGCCCCGGGAGTTACAATGAGCAGTTCTTC.